Listed below are T cell receptor beta chains from one sample, sequenced in a study of T-cell reconstitution after alpha-beta-depleted transplantation in children. Each CDR3 protein is one row after TCRdb ran MiXCR on the PCR reads. The table lists about 420,000 distinct CDR3 sequences, under 20% of them singletons. Sequenced material: PBMCs, mostly from graft donor cells, taken 360 days after TCRalphabeta/CD19-depleted stem cell transplant. The source is a boy in the first two years of life who had a stem cell transplant for Wiskott-Aldrich syndrome, so the T cells may come from the graft donor. CDR3s include the opening cysteine and the closing phenylalanine or tryptophan. D genes are given only for firm matches. Rows may omit the clone size; those that give it use once, few, many or a size class.

>TRBD1|few|TRBV29-1|TRBJ1-1|10
TGCAGCGTTTCCGGACAGGGGGCTTTCTTT
CSVSGQGAFF
>TRBD1|-|TRBV5-1|TRBJ2-7|13
TGCGCCAGCAGAAAGGACAGGACCTACGAGCAGTACTTC
CASRKDRTYEQYF
>-|-|TRBV24-1|TRBJ1-5|16
TGTGCCACCAGTGGGGCCCCCGGGACAAGCAATCAGCCCCAGCATTTT
CATSGAPGTSNQPQHF
>TRBD2|few|TRBV19|TRBJ2-1|17
TGTGCCAGTAGTAATATGGCGGGAGTACGCCATGAAAATGAGCAGTTCTTC
CASSNMAGVRHENEQFF
>-|-|TRBV19|TRBJ2-3|19
TGTGCCAGTAGTGGCCGGGACCGCCTATCCCCATATAGCACAGATACGCAGTATTTT
CASSGRDRLSPYSTDTQYF
>TRBD1|few|TRBV10-3|TRBJ1-4|14
TGTGCCACCCGCCAGGGGGGCGCAGGGGAAAAACTGTTTTTT
CATRQGGAGEKLFF
>-|few|TRBV29-1|TRBJ1-2|16
TGCGCGGCCCCATCTTCCAGGGAGAAGGGGTTCTATGGCTACACCTTC
CAAPSSREKGFYGYTF
>TRBD2|few|TRBV4-3|TRBJ2-7|17
TGCGCCAGCAGCCAAGATATCACGGGGGAGGGCTATAACGAGCAGTACTTC
CASSQDITGEGYNEQYF
>TRBD2|-|TRBV4-3|TRBJ2-7|16
TGCGCCAGCAGCCTGGGACTAGCGGGAGGGCAATACGAGCAGTACTTC
CASSLGLAGGQYEQYF
>TRBD1|few|TRBV2|TRBJ2-1|13
TGTGCCAGCGTGGGACAGGGCGGGAATGAGCAGTTCTTC
CASVGQGGNEQFF
>-|few|TRBV14|TRBJ2-5|17
TGTGCCAGCAGCCAAGATGGTGTAATTAGCCACCAAGAGACCCAGTACTTC
CASSQDGVISHQETQYF
>-|few|TRBV7-8|TRBJ2-1|15
TGTGCCAGCAGCTCCCGAAGGGGCTCCTACAATGAGCAGTTCTTC
CASSSRRGSYNEQFF
>-|few|TRBV3-1|TRBJ2-7|17
TGTGCCAGCAGCCAAGAGGGTCCACTAGCATTCGTCTACGAGCAGTACTTC
CASSQEGPLAFVYEQYF
>TRBD2|-|TRBV20-1|TRBJ2-7|15
TGCAGTGCTAGGGGACTAGCGGGAAGTCGTTACGAGCAGTACTTC
CSARGLAGSRYEQYF
>TRBD1|-|TRBV12-3/TRBV12-4|TRBJ2-5|15
TGTGCCAGCAGACCCCGGACAGGGGTCCAAGAGACCCAGTACTTC
CASRPRTGVQETQYF
>-|-|TRBV12-3/TRBV12-4|TRBJ1-5|16
TGTGCCAGCAGTTTAGGGAGGGAACGGAGCAATCAGCCCCAGCATTTT
CASSLGRERSNQPQHF
>-|few|TRBV5-1|TRBJ2-3|17
TGCGCCAGCAGCGCTAATATCGGAGGGCCTTCGACAGATACGCAGTATTTT
CASSANIGGPSTDTQYF
>TRBD2|few|TRBV7-2|TRBJ2-5|13
TGTGCCAGCAGCCGGACTAGCATCTTGACCCAGTACTTC
CASSRTSILTQYF